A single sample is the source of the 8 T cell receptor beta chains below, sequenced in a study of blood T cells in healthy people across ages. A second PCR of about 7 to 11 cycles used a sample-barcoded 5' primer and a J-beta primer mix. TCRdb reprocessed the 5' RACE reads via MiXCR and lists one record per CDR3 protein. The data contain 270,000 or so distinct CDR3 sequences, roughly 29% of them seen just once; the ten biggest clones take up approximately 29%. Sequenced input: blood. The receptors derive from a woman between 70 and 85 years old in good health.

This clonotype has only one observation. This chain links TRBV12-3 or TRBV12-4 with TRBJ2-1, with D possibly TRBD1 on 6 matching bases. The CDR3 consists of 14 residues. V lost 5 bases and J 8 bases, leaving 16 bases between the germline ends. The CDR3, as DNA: TGTGCCAGCAGTCCCCAGACAGGTAACGATGAGCAGTTCTTC. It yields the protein CASSPQTGNDEQFF.

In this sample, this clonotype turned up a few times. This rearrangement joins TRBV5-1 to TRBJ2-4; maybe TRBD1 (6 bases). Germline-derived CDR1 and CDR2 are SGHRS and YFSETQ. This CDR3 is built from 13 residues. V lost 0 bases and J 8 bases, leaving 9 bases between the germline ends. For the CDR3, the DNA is TGCGCCAGCAGCTTGGACAGGGTGGACATTCAGTACTTC. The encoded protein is CASSLDRVDIQYF.

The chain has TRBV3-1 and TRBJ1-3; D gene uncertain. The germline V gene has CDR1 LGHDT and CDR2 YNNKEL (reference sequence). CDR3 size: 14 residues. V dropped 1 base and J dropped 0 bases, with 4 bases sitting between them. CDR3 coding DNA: TGTGCCAGCAGCCAAGGGGTCTCTGGAAACACCATATATTTT. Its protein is CASSQGVSGNTIYF.

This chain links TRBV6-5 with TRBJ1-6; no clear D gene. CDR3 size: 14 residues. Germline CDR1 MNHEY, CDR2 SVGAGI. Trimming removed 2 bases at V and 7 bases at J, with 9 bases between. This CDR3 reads CASSYRGLNSPLHF. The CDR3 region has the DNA TGTGCCAGCAGTTACAGAGGGTTGAATTCACCCCTCCACTTT.

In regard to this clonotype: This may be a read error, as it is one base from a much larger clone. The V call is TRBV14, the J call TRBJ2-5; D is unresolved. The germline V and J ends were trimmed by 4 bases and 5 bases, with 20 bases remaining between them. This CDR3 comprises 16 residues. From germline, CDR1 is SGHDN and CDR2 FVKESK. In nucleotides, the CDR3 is TGTGCCAGCAGCCGCCCAAAAAGGGATCTTCTGGAGACCCAGTACTTC. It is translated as CASSRPKRDLLETQYF.

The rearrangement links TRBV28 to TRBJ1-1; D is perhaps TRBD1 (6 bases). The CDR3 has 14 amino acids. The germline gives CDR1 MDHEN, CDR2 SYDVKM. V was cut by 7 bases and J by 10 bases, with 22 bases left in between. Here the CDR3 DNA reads TGTGCCAGCACTTCGGGGGGGGCGCGGGTAAGAGCTTTCTTT. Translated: CASTSGGARVRAFF. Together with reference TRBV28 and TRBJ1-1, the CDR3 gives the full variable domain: DVKVTQSSRYLVKRTGEKVFLECVQDMDHENMFWYRQDPGLGLRLIYFSYDVKMKEKGDIPEGYSVSREKKERFSLILESASTNQTSMYLCASTSGGARVRAFFGQGTRLTVV.

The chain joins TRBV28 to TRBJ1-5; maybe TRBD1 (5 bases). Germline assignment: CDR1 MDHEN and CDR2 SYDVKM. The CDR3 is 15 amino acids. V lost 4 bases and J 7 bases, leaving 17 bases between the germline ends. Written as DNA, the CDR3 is TGTGCCAGCAGTTATCTTGAGGGAGGGGAGCAGCCCCAGCATTTT. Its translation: CASSYLEGGEQPQHF.

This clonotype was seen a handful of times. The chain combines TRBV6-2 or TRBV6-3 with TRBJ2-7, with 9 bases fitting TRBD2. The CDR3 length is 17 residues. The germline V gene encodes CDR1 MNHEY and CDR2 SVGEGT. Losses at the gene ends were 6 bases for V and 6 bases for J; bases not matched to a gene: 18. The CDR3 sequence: CASSRPRTSATPLEQYF. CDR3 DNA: TGTGCCAGCAGCAGACCCCGGACTAGCGCCACTCCACTCGAGCAGTACTTC.